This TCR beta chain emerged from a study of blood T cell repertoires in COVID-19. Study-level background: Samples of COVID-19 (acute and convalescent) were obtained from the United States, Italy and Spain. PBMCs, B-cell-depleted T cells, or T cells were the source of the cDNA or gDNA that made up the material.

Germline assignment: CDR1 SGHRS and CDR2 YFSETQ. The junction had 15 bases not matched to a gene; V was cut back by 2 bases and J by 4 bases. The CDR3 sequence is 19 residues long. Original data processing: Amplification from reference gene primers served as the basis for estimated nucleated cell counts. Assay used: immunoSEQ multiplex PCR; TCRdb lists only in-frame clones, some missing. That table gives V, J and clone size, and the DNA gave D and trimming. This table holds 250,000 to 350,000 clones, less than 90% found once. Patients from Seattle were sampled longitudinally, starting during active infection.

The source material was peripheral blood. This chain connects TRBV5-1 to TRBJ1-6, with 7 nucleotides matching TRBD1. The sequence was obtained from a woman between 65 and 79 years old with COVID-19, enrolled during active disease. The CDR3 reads CASSFDGRQGPPYNSPLHF. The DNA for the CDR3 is TGCGCCAGCAGCTTCGACGGCAGACAGGGCCCTCCGTATAATTCACCCCTCCACTTT.